This TCR beta chain appears in the sequencing data of a study of blood T cell repertoires in COVID-19. Whole-study context: Some COVID-19 samples were acute and others convalescent; all came from the United States, Italy and Spain. Nucleic acid was either cDNA or gDNA, and it came from T cells, B-cell-depleted T cells, or PBMCs.

The protocol was immunoSEQ multiplex PCR, while the TCRdb copy is restricted to in-frame clones and leaves out a portion. The table lists more than 110,000 clones, roughly 76% of them singletons. From germline, CDR1 is MNHEY and CDR2 SVGAGI. V was shortened by 6 bases and J by 8 bases, with 13 bases between the two germline ends. The CDR3 contains 12 residues. The specimen was peripheral blood. The receptor comes from an elderly man with acute or convalescent COVID-19. The chain recombines TRBV6-5 with TRBJ1-2, with D tentatively TRBD1 (6 bases). The CDR3, as DNA: TGTGCCAGCAGCGACAGGTTTGACGGCTACACCTTC. This gives the protein CASSDRFDGYTF.